These 27 T cell receptor beta chains originate from one sample sequenced in a study of Ad26.COV2.S vaccination and SARS-CoV-2 variants. The treatment: about 20 received Ad26.COV2.S at low or high dose, single or two shots; 5 received placebo; per-sample allocation not given. Material that was analyzed had been drawn on day 63 after the first vaccine or placebo injection. Here immunoSEQ multiplex PCR was the method, and the copy in TCRdb shows in-frame clones only, minus some. Counted here are approximately 360,000 clones, about 80% occurring once; the ten biggest clones make up approximately 7.8%. The source was peripheral blood, collected in a trial of Ad26.COV2.S vaccine versus placebo. Source of these receptors: a person aged 18 to 65 who received the Ad26.COV2.S COVID-19 vaccine or a placebo.

The V gene is TRBV29-1, the J gene TRBJ2-2; 8 bases agree with TRBD1. CDR1 is SQVTM and CDR2 is ANQGSEA in the germline V gene. This CDR3 comprises 15 residues. After removal of 7 bases from V and 3 bases from J, the junction contained 10 bases not matched to a gene. CDR3 sequence (DNA): TGCAGCGCCAGGGACAGGAGTCCTTACACCGGGGAGCTGTTTTTT. This codes for CSARDRSPYTGELFF.

The V gene is TRBV14, the J gene TRBJ1-1; tentative D call: TRBD1 (6 bases). V was trimmed by 1 base and J by 0 bases, leaving 24 bases between them. The germline CDR1 and CDR2 sequences are SGHDN and FVKESK. The CDR3 runs 20 residues. DNA of the CDR3: TGTGCCAGCAGCCAAGCTCACAGGGAAAAATTATATCAAATGAACACTGAAGCTTTCTTT. Translated: CASSQAHREKLYQMNTEAFF.

The genes are TRBV15 and TRBJ2-2; no firm D call. The germline V gene encodes CDR1 LNHNV and CDR2 YYDKDF (reference sequence). Trimming removed 0 bases from V and 6 bases from J, with 11 bases in between. The CDR3 totals 15 residues. The CDR3 protein is CATSRDLWRAGELFF. CDR3 nucleotide sequence: TGTGCCACCAGCAGAGATCTTTGGCGAGCCGGGGAGCTGTTTTTT.

CDR3 sequence: CASSHTFGGTEAFF. The DNA for the CDR3 is TGTGCCAGCAGCCACACCTTTGGGGGTACTGAAGCTTTCTTT. This chain connects TRBV14 to TRBJ1-1, with D perhaps TRBD1 (5 bases). The CDR3 is 14 amino acids. Trimming pared 3 bases from V and 5 bases from J, leaving 13 bases between. Germline V gene data show CDR1 as SGHDN and CDR2 as FVKESK.

The rearrangement links TRBV6-1 to TRBJ2-7, with D perhaps matching TRBD1 (6 bases). Trimming took 0 bases from V and 3 from J, leaving 12 bases between them. CDR1 and CDR2 (germline): MNHNS, SASEGT. There are 15 residues in the CDR3. CDR3 DNA sequence: TGTGCCAGCAGTGAAGCGGGGGCCAGCTACTACGAGCAGTACTTC. This sequence encodes CASSEAGASYYEQYF.

The chain couples TRBV29-1 to TRBJ2-3; maybe TRBD2 (6 bases). Germline loops: CDR1 SQVTM, CDR2 ANQGSEA. Deletions cut 1 base from V and 4 bases from J, with 18 bases between. This CDR3 contains 16 residues. CDR3 sequence (DNA): TGCAGCGTTGAAGGTGTGACTAGTAATCAAGCAGATACGCAGTATTTT. Translated: CSVEGVTSNQADTQYF.

V and J are TRBV6-1 and TRBJ1-1; D is unclear. CDR3 size: 13 residues. V was pared by 3 bases and J by 3 bases, with 8 bases between. Per the germline V gene, CDR1 is MNHNS and CDR2 is SASEGT. CDR3: CASSDDGDTEAFF. The DNA for the CDR3 is TGTGCCAGCAGTGACGATGGGGACACTGAAGCTTTCTTT.

This chain connects TRBV11-3 to TRBJ2-3, with 8 bases matching TRBD2. V trimming: 7 bases; J trimming: 3 bases; junction bases outside the gene matches: 9. The CDR3 runs to 15 residues. In germline, CDR1 is SGHNT, CDR2 YENEEA. This chain's CDR3 is CASTRSGSGTDTQYF. The CDR3, as DNA: TGTGCCAGCACCAGGAGCGGGAGTGGTACAGATACGCAGTATTTT. Full variable domain (missing parts from reference TRBV11-3 and TRBJ2-3): EAGVVQSPRYKIIEKKQPVAFWCNPISGHNTLYWYLQNLGQGPELLIRYENEEAVDDSQLPKDRFSAERLKGVDSTLKIQPAELGDSAVYLCASTRSGSGTDTQYFGPGTRLTVL.

Written as DNA, the CDR3 is TGTGCCAGCAGCTTAACGCCAGGGCAGGCGACCCAGTACTTC. As protein: CASSLTPGQATQYF. This rearrangement joins TRBV7-3 to TRBJ2-5; D may be TRBD1 (5 bases). The V gene lost 0 bases and the J gene lost 7 bases, with 12 bases spanning the gap. This CDR3 has 14 residues. Looked up from germline, CDR1 is SGHTA and CDR2 is FQGTGA.

This clone was counted between two and nine times. The chain uses TRBV2 and TRBJ1-6; TRBD1 aligns across 9 bases. V shed 6 bases and J 9 bases; nucleotides not matched to a gene: 9. The CDR3 extends over 15 amino acids. CDR1 and CDR2 from the germline V gene are SNHLY and FYNNEI. This CDR3 reads CASRPGQGRSSPLHF. The CDR3 DNA follows: TGTGCCAGCAGACCGGGACAGGGCAGGAGTTCACCCCTCCACTTT.

The chain is built from TRBV18 and TRBJ1-5, with a tentative D call TRBD1 (6 bases). V was clipped by 2 bases and J by 8 bases, with 13 bases between them. This CDR3 region has 14 residues. Germline V gene lookup returns CDR1 KGHSH and CDR2 LQKENI. This CDR3 is CASSPEGGWEPQHF. CDR3 bases: TGTGCCAGCTCACCAGAGGGGGGTTGGGAGCCCCAGCATTTT.

This clone was observed a few times. The gene calls are TRBV7-9 and TRBJ2-1; 7 nucleotides line up with TRBD2. Germline V CDR1 and CDR2: SEHNR, FQNEAQ (reference sequence). V shed 2 bases, J shed 7 bases, and the junction held 11 bases outside the gene matches. This CDR3 is 16 amino acids long. CDR3 nucleotides: TGTGCCAGCAGCTTAAGGGCGGGAGATCTTCGTAATGAGCAGTTCTTC. It codes for CASSLRAGDLRNEQFF.

This clone was seen only once. The chain carries TRBV5-1 and TRBJ1-3, with a weak D call TRBD1 (6 bases). Trimming removed 0 bases from V and 4 bases from J, with 20 bases in between. CDR3 length: 18 amino acids. Germline assignment: CDR1 SGHRS and CDR2 YFSETQ. DNA of the CDR3: TGCGCCAGCAGCTTGGCCGTCCGGCGATTCGGGGGCGGAAACACCATATATTTT. Translating it yields CASSLAVRRFGGGNTIYF.

This sequence joins TRBV5-5 and TRBJ2-2, with a possible D match to TRBD1 (5 bases). V lost 2 bases, J lost 0 bases, and 8 bases lay in between. The germline V gene encodes CDR1 SGHKS and CDR2 YYEKEE (reference sequence). The CDR3 loop spans 15 amino acids. The CDR3 DNA reads TGTGCCAGCAGCTTCGGACAACCGAACACCGGGGAGCTGTTTTTT. Translation gives CASSFGQPNTGELFF.

The chain combines TRBV9 with TRBJ1-6; D unclear. CDR1 and CDR2 (germline): SGDLS, YYNGEE. V was trimmed by 2 bases and J by 5 bases, leaving 8 bases between them. This CDR3 region has 14 residues. The CDR3 DNA follows: TGTGCCAGCAGCGTGTTACCGAATAATTCACCCCTCCACTTT. Translating gives CASSVLPNNSPLHF.

The chain is built from TRBV9 and TRBJ1-2, with 8 bases matching TRBD1. This CDR3 has 14 amino acids. The germline V gene encodes CDR1 SGDLS and CDR2 YYNGEE. V gave up 1 base and J gave up 7 bases; unmatched junction bases: 6. The CDR3 coding sequence is TGTGCCAGCAGCGTAACTCCAGGGGGCGGTGGCTACACCTTC. Translating gives CASSVTPGGGGYTF.

The rearrangement joins TRBV29-1 to TRBJ2-3; D is uncertain. The CDR3 consists of 11 residues. Germline loops: CDR1 SQVTM, CDR2 ANQGSEA. V lost 3 bases and J lost 3, with 4 bases in between. The CDR3 loop reads CSVDITDTQYF. In DNA, the CDR3 is TGCAGCGTTGATATTACAGATACGCAGTATTTT.

The rearrangement links TRBV7-2 to TRBJ1-2, with D possibly matching TRBD1 (6 bases). This CDR3 region has 17 residues. With 6 bases removed from V and 4 bases from J, the gap between germline ends came to 24 bases. CDR1 is SGHTA, CDR2 FQGNSA, per germline. The CDR3 reads CASSSGYRVFQVYGYTF. The CDR3 DNA is TGTGCCAGCAGTTCCGGTTACAGGGTGTTTCAAGTCTATGGCTACACCTTC.

This chain connects TRBV7-3 to TRBJ2-1, with D perhaps TRBD1 (6 bases). Germline V gene lookup returns CDR1 SGHTA and CDR2 FQGTGA. V dropped 5 bases and J dropped 5 bases, with 13 bases sitting between them. This CDR3 comprises 14 residues. The CDR3 region has the DNA TGTGCCAGCAGCCAAACCCAGGGGCACAATGAGCAGTTCTTC. Its translation: CASSQTQGHNEQFF.

The chain couples TRBV14 to TRBJ1-4, with D perhaps TRBD1 (5 bases). CDR3 size: 15 residues. Trimming pared 3 bases from V and 8 bases from J, leaving 16 bases between. CDR1 SGHDN and CDR2 FVKESK come from the germline V gene. CDR3 sequence (DNA): TGTGCCAGCAGCCAGGCAGGGTCTGGGATCGAAAAACTGTTTTTT. Amino acid sequence: CASSQAGSGIEKLFF.

V and J are TRBV4-1 and TRBJ2-7, with unresolved D. The CDR3 is made up of 15 amino acids. Trimming removed 0 bases from V and 1 base from J, with 10 bases in between. Germline CDR1 reads MGHRA; CDR2 reads YSYEKL. This chain's CDR3 is CASSQDSGGSYEQYF. The DNA of the CDR3 is TGCGCCAGCAGCCAAGATTCGGGCGGATCCTACGAGCAGTACTTC.

Only a few counts were recorded for this clone. The chain recombines TRBV11-3 with TRBJ1-1; unclear D gene. This CDR3 is built from 11 residues. The V end was cut by 2 bases, the J end by 6 bases, with 4 bases between. In germline, CDR1 is SGHNT, CDR2 YENEEA. The CDR3 protein is CASSLTSEAFF. The CDR3 DNA reads as TGTGCCAGCAGCTTAACGTCTGAAGCTTTCTTT.

V is TRBV25-1 and J is TRBJ1-3; possible D gene TRBD1, 6 bases. The CDR3 sequence is 17 residues long. Germline V gene lookup returns CDR1 MGHDK and CDR2 SYGVNS. The V end was cut by 4 bases, the J end by 0 bases, with 16 bases between. CDR3 sequence: CASSAYQGPTSGNTIYF. The CDR3, as DNA: TGTGCCAGCAGTGCCTACCAGGGGCCAACCTCTGGAAACACCATATATTTT. The variable domain in full, completed from reference TRBV25-1 and TRBJ1-3, reads EADIYQTPRYLVIGTGKKITLECSQTMGHDKMYWYQQDPGMELHLIHYSYGVNSTEKGDLSSESTVSRIRTEHFPLTLESARPSHTSQYLCASSAYQGPTSGNTIYFGEGSWLTVV.

The chain is built from TRBV19 and TRBJ2-1; TRBD2 matches 8 bases. This CDR3 has 16 residues. V lost 5 bases, J lost 1 base, and 7 bases stayed unmatched. Germline-derived CDR1 and CDR2 are LNHDA and SQIVND (reference sequence). The CDR3 DNA sequence: TGTGCCAGTAGTGAGTTCGGGGGGGCTTCCTACAATGAGCAGTTCTTC. It encodes CASSEFGGASYNEQFF.

This clone has a handful of counts. The rearrangement uses TRBV6-1 and TRBJ2-7; D remains ambiguous. There are 16 residues in the CDR3. Germline V gives CDR1 MNHNS, CDR2 SASEGT. The V end lost 1 base, the J end lost 2 bases, and 15 bases lay between the germline ends. The CDR3 loop is CASSEGVGQATYEQYF. CDR3 coding DNA: TGTGCCAGCAGTGAAGGGGTTGGGCAGGCCACCTACGAGCAGTACTTC.

The chain recombines TRBV5-1 with TRBJ2-1, with TRBD1 identical over 7 bases. CDR3 length: 15 amino acids. The J segment lost 0 bases and the V segment lost 5 bases, leaving 5 bases of the junction unmatched. Germline V gene data show CDR1 as SGHRS and CDR2 as YFSETQ. CDR3 nucleotide sequence: TGCGCCAGCAGTCCCGGACAGGTCTCCTACAATGAGCAGTTCTTC. This codes for CASSPGQVSYNEQFF.

The sample holds one count of this clone. This chain links TRBV7-2 with TRBJ1-6; 7 positions agree with TRBD1. V shed 9 bases, J shed 7 bases, and the junction held 9 bases outside the gene matches. Germline CDR1 reads SGHTA; CDR2 reads FQGNSA. CDR3 length: 14 amino acids. In DNA form, the CDR3 reads TGTGCCAGTCCGAACAGGGGTAACAATTCACCCCTCCACTTT. It yields the protein CASPNRGNNSPLHF. Variable domain in full (rest from reference TRBV7-2 and TRBJ1-6): GAGVSQSPSNKVTEKGKDVELRCDPISGHTALYWYRQSLGQGLEFLIYFQGNSAPDKSGLPSDRFSAERTGGSVSTLTIQRTQQEDSAVYLCASPNRGNNSPLHFGNGTRLTVT.